A selection of T cell receptor beta chains follows, all from one sample in a study of cytomegalovirus exposure and HLA in healthy donors. Assay: immunoSEQ multiplex PCR; the TCRdb copy retains only in-frame clones and omits some. The sample carries more than 150,000 clones, approximately 84% recorded once. The sample was PBMCs. The source is a girl aged 5-17 years in good health and CMV-seropositive. The CDR3 runs from the conserved cysteine through the conserved F or W. D genes are given only for firm matches. Only part of the rows carry a size: once, few, many, or a class if the clone is expanded.

D	J	V	size	DNA	CDR3
TRBD2	TRBJ2-7	TRBV15	.	TGTGCCACCAGCAGAGGGGTCGGGACTAGTGAATACGAGCAGTACTTC	CATSRGVGTSEYEQYF
TRBD1	TRBJ1-2	TRBV15	.	TGTGCCACCAGCAGCCGACAGGGGAACTATGGCTACACCTTC	CATSSRQGNYGYTF
TRBD1	TRBJ1-4	TRBV5-1	.	TGCGCCAGCAAGATCGGACAGGGTAATGAAAAACTGTTTTTT	CASKIGQGNEKLFF
TRBD2	TRBJ2-5	TRBV4-3	.	TGCGCCAGCAGCCAATGGCGGGAGGAAGAGACCCAGTACTTC	CASSQWREEETQYF
TRBD1	TRBJ1-2	TRBV11-2	once	TGTGCCAGCAGCTTGGACAGGGGTAATGGCTACACCTTC	CASSLDRGNGYTF
.	TRBJ2-2	TRBV4-2	.	TGTGCCAGCACCCTGCGAGTAGGGGACACCGGGGAGCTGTTTTTT	CASTLRVGDTGELFF
TRBD1	TRBJ1-3	TRBV30	.	TGTGCCTGGAGAGAACAGGGGGCCCGAAACACCATATATTTT	CAWREQGARNTIYF
TRBD1	TRBJ1-6	TRBV5-1	few	TGCGCCAGCAGGGACAGGGAGGGTTCACCCCTCCACTTT	CASRDREGSPLHF
TRBD2	TRBJ2-3	TRBV9	.	TGTGCCAGCAGCGTTAGCGGGAGAATGGTTGGTACAGATACGCAGTATTTT	CASSVSGRMVGTDTQYF
.	TRBJ2-5	TRBV2	.	TGTGCCAGCAGTGTCTTCGCGGTCCAAGAGACCCAGTACTTC	CASSVFAVQETQYF
.	TRBJ1-1	TRBV4-1	.	TGCGCCAGCAGCCAAGAGTCGGCTGAAGCTTTCTTT	CASSQESAEAFF
TRBD1	TRBJ1-5	TRBV6-5	.	TGTGCCAGCAGCCGGAGACAGGGAATAGAGCCCCAGCATTTT	CASSRRQGIEPQHF
.	TRBJ2-1	TRBV6-1	.	TGTGCCAGCAGTGAACCAGCGACCGGGTACAATGAGCAGTTCTTC	CASSEPATGYNEQFF
.	TRBJ2-1	TRBV10-3	.	TGTGCCATCAGTGTCGGGAGCATCGGTGAGCAGTTCTTC	CAISVGSIGEQFF
.	TRBJ1-2	TRBV5-6	.	TGTGCCAGCAGTTCGTCCAGCTATGGCTACACCTTC	CASSSSSYGYTF
TRBD2	TRBJ2-2	TRBV10-2	.	TGCGCCAGCCGCCGACTAGCGGGGAACACCGGGGAGCTGTTTTTT	CASRRLAGNTGELFF
TRBD2	TRBJ2-1	TRBV7-9	.	TGTGCCAGCATGGCCCGGACTAGCGGGAGAAGGGGGATGGACAATGAGCAGTTCTTC	CASMARTSGRRGMDNEQFF
.	TRBJ2-1	TRBV7-7	few	TGTGCCAGCAGCGGGGGACTCGGTAGGAGCTCCTACAATGAGCAGTTCTTC	CASSGGLGRSSYNEQFF
TRBD1	TRBJ2-5	TRBV25-1	few	TGTGCCAGCAGTGGAACAGGGGAAGAGACCCAGTACTTC	CASSGTGEETQYF
TRBD2	TRBJ2-5	TRBV9	.	TGTGCCAGCAGCCTTGGACTAGCGGGAAGGGAGACCCAGTACTTC	CASSLGLAGRETQYF
TRBD1	TRBJ2-7	TRBV7-6	once	TGTGCCAGCACCCGTGCGGGGACAGGGGACCACGAGCAGTACTTC	CASTRAGTGDHEQYF
.	TRBJ2-5	TRBV13	.	TGTGCCAGCAGCACCGGTATCACAGGGCAAGAGACCCAGTACTTC	CASSTGITGQETQYF
TRBD1	TRBJ1-1	TRBV5-1	.	TGCGCCAGCAGCCTCATGACAGGGATGAACACTGAAGCTTTCTTT	CASSLMTGMNTEAFF
TRBD1	TRBJ1-2	TRBV6-6	.	TGTGCCAGCAGCCAAGAACAGGGGTCTAACTATGGCTACACCTTC	CASSQEQGSNYGYTF
.	TRBJ2-7	TRBV29-1	.	TGCAGCGTTGCAGGGAAGAGCTCCTACGAGCAGTACTTC	CSVAGKSSYEQYF
.	TRBJ1-2	TRBV27	.	TGTGCCAGCAGTCTTACCCCGCTCGGGGGAGGTGGCTACACCTTC	CASSLTPLGGGGYTF
TRBD1	TRBJ1-2	TRBV28	.	TGTGCCAGCAGTATCAGATTACAGGGGAGTTTAAACTATGGCTACACCTTC	CASSIRLQGSLNYGYTF
TRBD1	TRBJ1-2	TRBV18	once	TGTGCCAGCTCACCCGCGACAGGGAACAACTATGGCTACACCTTC	CASSPATGNNYGYTF
.	TRBJ2-7	TRBV10-3	.	TGTGCCATCAGGATTGGGGCTAGCGAGCAGTACTTC	CAIRIGASEQYF
.	TRBJ1-1	TRBV9	.	TGTGCCAGCAGCGTTTCACGAGGCACTGAAGCTTTCTTT	CASSVSRGTEAFF
TRBD2	TRBJ2-1	TRBV5-4	.	TGTGCCAGCAGCTTGGAGCTAGCGGGAGTCTACAATGAGCAGTTCTTC	CASSLELAGVYNEQFF
TRBD2	TRBJ2-2	TRBV27	.	TGTGCCAGCAGTTTACGGACTAGCGGGAGAGTAGGCTTACCCACCGGGGAGCTGTTTTTT	CASSLRTSGRVGLPTGELFF
.	TRBJ1-1	TRBV19	.	TGTGCCAGTAGTATAGACGGGGGGCCCGATGAAGCTTTCTTT	CASSIDGGPDEAFF
TRBD1	TRBJ2-5	TRBV27	.	TGTGCCAGCAGCCCGTGGGACAGTAGCGAGACCCAGTACTTC	CASSPWDSSETQYF
.	TRBJ2-3	TRBV19	.	TGTGCCAGTAGACTCACAGATACGCAGTATTTT	CASRLTDTQYF
.	TRBJ2-2	TRBV5-5	.	TGTGCCAGCAGCTTGGACTCCGGGGAGCTGTTTTTT	CASSLDSGELFF
TRBD1	TRBJ2-2	TRBV7-2	.	TGTGCCAGCAGCTCCCAGGGGGCGGCGAACACCGGGGAGCTGTTTTTT	CASSSQGAANTGELFF
.	TRBJ1-5	TRBV19	once	TGTGCCAGTAGTATATATTTGGGGGCGGGTCAGCCCCAGCATTTT	CASSIYLGAGQPQHF
.	TRBJ2-1	TRBV30	.	TGTGCCTGGAGTTTTAGCGGAGACAATGAGCAGTTCTTC	CAWSFSGDNEQFF
.	TRBJ1-1	TRBV7-9	.	TGTGCCAGCAGCCTAAAAGTGGCTTTCTTT	CASSLKVAFF
.	TRBJ1-5	TRBV28	once	TGTGCCAGCAGTTTTGAGGGCTGGGGGGGGAGTCAGCCCCAGCATTTT	CASSFEGWGGSQPQHF
.	TRBJ2-1	TRBV28	.	TGTGCCAGCAGTTTGGTCGGGAGTGGGTACAATGAGCAGTTCTTC	CASSLVGSGYNEQFF
TRBD2	TRBJ2-3	TRBV5-1	.	TGCGCCAGCAGCTCCGGGACTAGCGGGGGGGCCGATACGCAGTATTTT	CASSSGTSGGADTQYF
.	TRBJ2-3	TRBV5-6	.	TGTGCCAGCAGCGGTGCAGGAGATACGCAGTATTTT	CASSGAGDTQYF
TRBD2	TRBJ2-7	TRBV6-5	.	TGTGCCAGCAGTTCCCTAGCGGGTAGCCCCTACGAGCAGTACTTC	CASSSLAGSPYEQYF
TRBD2	TRBJ2-1	TRBV7-7	.	TGTGCTAGCAGCTTCGGGACTAGTCCCTACAATGAGCAGTTCTTC	CASSFGTSPYNEQFF
.	TRBJ2-7	TRBV27	.	TGTGCCAGCAGTACTCTCGGGCAGGGAAGCTCCTACGAGCAGTACTTC	CASSTLGQGSSYEQYF
.	TRBJ2-7	TRBV11-2	.	TGTGCCAGCAGCCAAGGGGTCTGGCCCTACGAGCAGTACTTC	CASSQGVWPYEQYF
TRBD1	TRBJ1-5	TRBV19	.	TGTGCCAGTAGTCCAAGACAGGGGGCCGTCAATCAGCCCCAGCATTTT	CASSPRQGAVNQPQHF
TRBD1	TRBJ1-2	TRBV5-1	.	TGCGCCAGCAGCCACGGACAGGGGGCTGATGGCTACACCTTC	CASSHGQGADGYTF
TRBD2	TRBJ2-1	TRBV5-8	.	TGTGCCAGCCCCGCTAGCGGTTACAATGAGCAGTTCTTC	CASPASGYNEQFF
.	TRBJ2-5	TRBV7-9	.	TGTGCCAGCAGCTCTTCGGGGGTAGAGACCCAGTACTTC	CASSSSGVETQYF
TRBD1	TRBJ1-5	TRBV2	few	TGTGCCAGCAGGTCCGGGACAGCCGCCGGTCAGCCCCAGCATTTT	CASRSGTAAGQPQHF
.	TRBJ1-1	TRBV7-9	.	TGTGCCAGCAGCGTTAACAGGGCGAACACTGAAGCTTTCTTT	CASSVNRANTEAFF
.	TRBJ1-1	TRBV6-6	.	TGTGCCAGCAGTTACTCGCTCGGAGGAACTGAAGCTTTCTTT	CASSYSLGGTEAFF